This entry is about one T cell receptor beta chain. The sample comes from a study of blood T cells in healthy people across ages. Sample-barcoded 5' priming and a J-beta primer mix drove a second PCR of about 6 to 11 cycles. Unique molecular identifiers of 12 random nucleotides labeled each cDNA. Each of the samples gave a minimum of 3 million paired-end reads that contained CDR3. From the 5' RACE reads, TCRdb called clonotypes with MiXCR, one entry per CDR3 protein. The table has around 2 million distinct CDR3 sequences, roughly 43% seen once. Samples had at least 7 million PBMCs isolated from them. This receptor was identified in a human donor in good health. The sample taken for sequencing was blood.

CDR3 sequence: CASSFGGEYYGYTF. The CDR3 DNA reads as TGTGCCAGCAGTTTCGGAGGGGAATATTATGGCTACACCTTC. This chain joins TRBV28 and TRBJ1-2; D is perhaps TRBD1 (5 bases). The CDR3 length is 14 residues. Germline V gene lookup returns CDR1 MDHEN and CDR2 SYDVKM. The V end lost 3 bases, the J end lost 5 bases, and 13 bases lay between the germline ends.